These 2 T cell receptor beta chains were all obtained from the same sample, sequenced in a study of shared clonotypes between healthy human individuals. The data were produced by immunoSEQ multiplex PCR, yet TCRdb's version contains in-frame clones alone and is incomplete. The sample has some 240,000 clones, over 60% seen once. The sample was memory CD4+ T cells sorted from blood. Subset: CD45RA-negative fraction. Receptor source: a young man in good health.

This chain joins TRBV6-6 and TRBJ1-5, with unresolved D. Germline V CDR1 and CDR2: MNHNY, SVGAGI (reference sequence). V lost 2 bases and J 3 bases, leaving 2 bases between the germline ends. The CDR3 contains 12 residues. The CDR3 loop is CASSYLNQPQHF. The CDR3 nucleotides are TGTGCCAGCAGTTACCTCAATCAGCCCCAGCATTTT.

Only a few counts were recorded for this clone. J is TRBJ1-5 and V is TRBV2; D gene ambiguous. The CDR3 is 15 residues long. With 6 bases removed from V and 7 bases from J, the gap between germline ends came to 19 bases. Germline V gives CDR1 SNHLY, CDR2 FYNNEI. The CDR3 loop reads CASRESIREGQPQHF. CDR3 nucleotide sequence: TGTGCCAGCAGGGAGAGTATTAGGGAGGGACAGCCCCAGCATTTT.